This T cell receptor beta chain is from a study of OX40 agonist ivuxolimab in advanced cancers. The V end was cut by 5 bases, the J end by 2 bases, with 12 bases between. The CDR3 length is 14 residues. The V gene's germline CDR1 is SGHRS and CDR2 YFSETQ. Measured with immunoSEQ multiplex PCR; TCRdb has only the in-frame clones, and not every one. There are about 17,000 clones in the sample; approximately 82% occur only once, and around 12% lies in the top ten. The chain links TRBV5-1 to TRBJ2-3; D possibly corresponds to TRBD2 (5 bases). The specimen comprised CD4+ or CD8+ T cells sorted from blood, sampled in a trial of the OX40 agonist ivuxolimab. This clonotype was sampled from an adult with an advanced solid tumor such as melanoma, head and neck, liver or kidney cancer. This CDR3 reads CASREETDTDTQYF. The CDR3 DNA reads as TGCGCCAGCAGGGAGGAAACGGACACAGATACGCAGTATTTT.